This T cell receptor beta chain emerged from a study of T cells in Graves' hyperthyroidism and ophthalmopathy. Overall study findings and caveats: Blood also showed most of the thyroid clonotypes that were expanded above 0.001.

Germline V gives CDR1 GTSNPN, CDR2 SVGIG (reference sequence). The germline V and J ends were trimmed by 2 bases and 6 bases, with 11 bases remaining between them. The CDR3 length is 13 residues. In its sample, this clonotype was seen many times. Its antigen is as yet unknown. RNA transcripts provided the source from which TCR beta CDR3 regions were amplified. When the TCR CDR3 underwent first-round RT-PCR, the HTBI primer set was used. TCRdb reprocessed the multiplex PCR reads with MiXCR, giving one entry per CDR3 protein. Altogether roughly 570,000 distinct CDR3 sequences are present, around a sixth being singletons, with the ten largest covering approximately 7.4%.

The V gene is TRBV30, the J gene TRBJ2-1, with a weak D call TRBD1 (5 bases). The specimen sequenced was blood. The receptor comes from a woman aged 25-40 years with Graves' hyperthyroidism. CDR3 sequence (DNA): TGTGCCTGGAGTAGGGGTCTGTCCAATGAGCAGTTCTTC. Its protein is CAWSRGLSNEQFF.